Detailed here is one T cell receptor beta chain. The sample comes from a study of control samples from healthy donors and cancer patients. V lost 5 bases and J lost 13, with 15 bases in between. Germline-derived CDR1 and CDR2 are WSHSY and SAAADI. CDR3 length: 12 amino acids. Data came from immunoSEQ multiplex PCR; TCRdb stores just in-frame clones and leaves some out. The data show 200,000 or so clones, 91% seen once. This sequence joins TRBV10-2 and TRBJ1-5, with D tentatively TRBD1 (6 bases). Specimen: blood. This TCR was recovered from a man aged 25 to 45 in good health. The CDR3 bases are TGCGCCAGCAGTTTAGATAAGGGGGAGCAGCATTTT. This gives the protein CASSLDKGEQHF.